Listed below are T cell receptor beta chains from one sample, sequenced in a study of blood T cell repertoires in COVID-19. Some clones are missing from TCRdb's copy, which holds only in-frame ones; the method was immunoSEQ multiplex PCR. The table lists about 300,000 clones, about 90% of them singletons. Sequencing input: peripheral blood. The source is a woman aged 25 to 39 with COVID-19, enrolled during active disease. The CDR3 runs from the conserved cysteine through the conserved F or W. The D gene is left open where the match is weak. For some rows the clone size is stated as once, few or many, or as a class when expanded; others skip it.

length | size | D | J | V | CDR3 | DNA
15 | - | TRBD1 | TRBJ1-6 | TRBV7-2 | CASSLGQGENSPLHF | TGTGCCAGCAGCCTTGGACAGGGGGAAAATTCACCCCTCCACTTT
18 | - | - | TRBJ1-1 | TRBV5-4 | CASSLGSIGVPIGREAFF | TGTGCCAGCAGCTTGGGTAGCATAGGTGTTCCGATCGGCAGAGAAGCTTTCTTT
15 | - | - | TRBJ2-2 | TRBV19 | CASRPLTGGTGELFF | TGTGCCAGTAGACCCCTGACAGGCGGGACCGGGGAGCTGTTTTTT
15 | - | TRBD1 | TRBJ2-2 | TRBV5-4 | CASSLGTANTGELFF | TGTGCCAGCAGCCTAGGGACAGCGAACACCGGGGAGCTGTTTTTT
15 | - | TRBD1 | TRBJ2-2 | TRBV5-1 | CASSSGTGVIGELFF | TGCGCCAGCAGTTCCGGGACAGGGGTTATCGGGGAGCTGTTTTTT
12 | - | TRBD1 | TRBJ1-5 | TRBV12-3/TRBV12-4 | CASRLDRAIQHF | TGTGCCAGCAGACTCGACAGGGCCATCCAGCATTTT
17 | - | - | TRBJ1-3 | TRBV4-1 | CASSQGWAREPGNTIYF | TGCGCCAGCAGCCAAGGGTGGGCCAGGGAACCTGGAAACACCATATATTTT
15 | - | - | TRBJ2-7 | TRBV4-1 | CASSQSAAGAYEQYF | TGCGCCAGCAGCCAGAGCGCTGCAGGGGCCTACGAGCAGTACTTC
14 | - | TRBD1 | TRBJ1-5 | TRBV7-8 | CASSPGQVSQPQHF | TGTGCCAGCAGCCCCGGACAGGTATCCCAGCCCCAGCATTTT
16 | - | - | TRBJ1-2 | TRBV4-2 | CASSQGRGIVNYGYTF | TGTGCCAGCAGCCAAGGCAGGGGCATCGTCAACTATGGCTACACCTTC
20 | - | TRBD2 | TRBJ2-3 | TRBV18 | CASSLSGGVLTASGTDTQYF | TGTGCCAGCTCACTAAGCGGGGGAGTCCTCACCGCATCGGGTACAGATACGCAGTATTTT
16 | - | - | TRBJ1-1 | TRBV11-2 | CASSLEAPRSRTEAFF | TGTGCCAGCAGCTTAGAGGCCCCTAGAAGTCGCACTGAAGCTTTCTTT
15 | - | - | TRBJ1-4 | TRBV6-5 | CASSDATGGNEKLFF | TGTGCCAGCAGCGATGCGACGGGGGGTAATGAAAAACTGTTTTTT
14 | - | TRBD2 | TRBJ2-5 | TRBV11-3 | CASSPTSGPETQYF | TGTGCCAGCAGCCCCACTAGCGGGCCAGAGACCCAGTACTTC
14 | - | - | TRBJ1-1 | TRBV5-1 | CASSSAGATTEAFF | TGCGCCAGCAGCTCCGCAGGGGCGACTACTGAAGCTTTCTTT
14 | - | - | TRBJ1-4 | TRBV5-1 | CASSERDSGEKLFF | TGCGCCAGCAGCGAAAGGGATTCGGGGGAAAAACTGTTTTTT
12 | - | - | TRBJ2-1 | TRBV29-1 | CSFGTPYNEQFF | TGCAGCTTCGGGACACCGTACAATGAGCAGTTCTTC
13 | - | - | TRBJ1-5 | TRBV12-3/TRBV12-4 | CASSHRGGQPQHF | TGTGCCAGCAGTCATAGGGGTGGTCAGCCCCAGCATTTT
14 | - | - | TRBJ1-6 | TRBV5-6 | CASSLGQWNSPLHF | TGTGCCAGCAGCTTGGGACAGTGGAATTCACCCCTCCACTTT
13 | - | - | TRBJ1-1 | TRBV6-2/TRBV6-3 | CASRPTGDDEAFF | TGTGCCAGCAGGCCTACGGGAGACGATGAAGCTTTCTTT
13 | - | - | TRBJ1-2 | TRBV6-6 | CASTQGLDYGYTF | TGTGCCAGCACACAGGGACTAGACTATGGCTACACCTTC
16 | - | - | TRBJ2-6 | TRBV5-6 | CASSFLGEAGANVLTF | TGTGCCAGCAGCTTTCTAGGGGAAGCCGGGGCCAACGTCCTGACTTTC
14 | - | TRBD1 | TRBJ1-2 | TRBV19 | CASMKQGAGYGYTF | TGTGCCAGTATGAAACAGGGGGCTGGATATGGCTACACCTTC
13 | - | - | TRBJ1-3 | TRBV7-8 | CASSPGPGNTIYF | TGTGCCAGCAGCCCAGGTCCTGGAAACACCATATATTTT
11 | few | TRBD1 | TRBJ1-1 | TRBV6-5 | CASGTAHEAFF | TGTGCCAGCGGGACAGCTCATGAAGCTTTCTTT
18 | - | TRBD2 | TRBJ2-7 | TRBV12-5 | CASGKTGTSGGFLYEQYF | TGTGCTAGTGGTAAAACCGGGACTAGCGGGGGGTTCCTCTACGAGCAGTACTTC
14 | - | TRBD2 | TRBJ2-5 | TRBV5-5 | CASSFYSGEETQYF | TGTGCCAGCAGCTTTTATAGCGGGGAAGAGACCCAGTACTTC
11 | - | - | TRBJ1-2 | TRBV9 | CASSARGGYTF | TGTGCCAGCAGCGCTAGGGGCGGCTACACCTTC
14 | - | TRBD1 | TRBJ2-3 | TRBV5-1 | CASSLGGPTDTQYF | TGCGCCAGCAGCCTAGGGGGCCCCACAGATACGCAGTATTTT
16 | - | - | TRBJ2-6 | TRBV2 | CASSVPGKAGANVLTF | TGTGCCAGCAGTGTGCCAGGGAAAGCTGGGGCCAACGTCCTGACTTTC
16 | - | - | TRBJ2-7 | TRBV21-1 | CASSKELAGLSYEQYF | TGTGCCAGCAGCAAAGAACTAGCGGGTCTCTCCTACGAGCAGTACTTC
14 | few | TRBD1 | TRBJ1-1 | TRBV5-6 | CASRSRQGGTEAFF | TGTGCCAGCAGGAGCAGACAGGGCGGCACTGAAGCTTTCTTT
14 | - | - | TRBJ1-2 | TRBV7-9 | CASSIYPGTQGDTF | TGTGCCAGCAGCATCTACCCCGGGACTCAAGGGGACACCTTC
14 | - | TRBD1 | TRBJ2-1 | TRBV28 | CASLLHRGYNEQFF | TGTGCCAGCCTCCTGCACAGGGGGTACAATGAGCAGTTCTTC
15 | - | TRBD1 | TRBJ1-2 | TRBV5-1 | CASSLRTGGVGGYTF | TGCGCCAGCAGCTTACGGACAGGGGGCGTCGGTGGCTACACCTTC
16 | - | TRBD1 | TRBJ1-1 | TRBV5-5 | CASRFGTGRLDTEAFF | TGTGCCAGCAGATTCGGGACAGGGAGGTTGGACACTGAAGCTTTCTTT
14 | - | TRBD1 | TRBJ2-7 | TRBV11-3 | CASSNRQGGAEQYF | TGTGCCAGCAGTAATAGACAGGGGGGTGCCGAGCAGTACTTC
15 | - | TRBD1 | TRBJ1-1 | TRBV10-2 | CASIPLDRGNTEAFF | TGCGCCAGCATTCCTCTGGACAGGGGAAACACTGAAGCTTTCTTT
15 | - | - | TRBJ1-3 | TRBV27 | CASSFIQSSGNTIYF | TGTGCCAGCAGTTTTATACAGAGCTCTGGAAACACCATATATTTT
16 | - | TRBD1 | TRBJ1-1 | TRBV28 | CASSPGTGNINTEAFF | TGTGCCAGCAGTCCCGGGACAGGGAACATTAACACTGAAGCTTTCTTT
13 | - | TRBD1 | TRBJ1-2 | TRBV12-5 | CASGSGGNYGYTF | TGTGCTAGTGGTTCAGGGGGCAACTATGGCTACACCTTC
11 | - | - | TRBJ2-2 | TRBV5-4 | CASSEAGELFF | TGTGCCAGCAGCGAGGCCGGGGAGCTGTTTTTT
15 | - | TRBD1 | TRBJ1-3 | TRBV11-2 | CASRPGTVSGNTIYF | TGTGCCAGCAGGCCCGGGACAGTCTCTGGAAACACCATATATTTT
15 | - | TRBD2 | TRBJ2-2 | TRBV5-1 | CASSRTSGSLGELFF | TGCGCCAGCAGCAGGACTAGCGGGTCACTTGGGGAGCTGTTTTTT
14 | - | - | TRBJ1-2 | TRBV3-1/TRBV3-2 | CASSQGEINYGYTF | TGTGCCAGCAGCCAAGGGGAGATAAACTATGGCTACACCTTC
15 | - | - | TRBJ2-3 | TRBV9 | CASSVTWGGTDTQYF | TGTGCCAGCAGCGTAACGTGGGGGGGCACAGATACGCAGTATTTT
13 | once | - | TRBJ2-7 | TRBV5-1 | CASSFEQSYEQYF | TGCGCCAGCAGCTTCGAACAGTCCTACGAGCAGTACTTC
14 | - | TRBD1 | TRBJ2-5 | TRBV5-4 | CASSPGTEQETQYF | TGTGCCAGCAGCCCTGGGACAGAACAAGAGACCCAGTACTTC
16 | - | TRBD1 | TRBJ1-5 | TRBV19 | CASRPEGAARNQPQHF | TGTGCCAGCAGGCCCGAGGGGGCAGCCCGCAATCAGCCCCAGCATTTT
15 | - | TRBD1 | TRBJ2-2 | TRBV6-5 | CASRTGGGGAGELFF | TGTGCCAGCAGGACAGGGGGCGGGGGTGCCGGGGAGCTGTTTTTT
12 | - | - | TRBJ1-2 | TRBV5-1 | CASSQDSYGYTF | TGCGCCAGCAGCCAGGACAGCTATGGCTACACCTTC
14 | - | - | TRBJ1-1 | TRBV18 | CASSPGPRNTEAFF | TGTGCCAGCTCACCTGGGCCGAGGAACACTGAAGCTTTCTTT
16 | - | TRBD2 | TRBJ2-3 | TRBV7-2 | CASSPRLAGATDTQYF | TGTGCCAGCAGCCCCCGACTAGCGGGGGCCACAGATACGCAGTATTTT
13 | once | - | TRBJ1-1 | TRBV28 | CASSLRGNTEAFF | TGTGCCAGCAGTTTAAGGGGGAACACTGAAGCTTTCTTT
16 | - | TRBD2 | TRBJ2-2 | TRBV28 | CASSSGTSFFTGGLFF | TGTGCCAGCAGTTCCGGGACTAGCTTTTTCACCGGGGGGCTGTTTTTT
13 | - | TRBD2 | TRBJ2-5 | TRBV12-3/TRBV12-4 | CASGTSGGETQYF | TGTGCCTCCGGGACTAGCGGGGGTGAGACCCAGTACTTC
15 | - | TRBD1 | TRBJ1-2 | TRBV18 | CASSPPGGQNYGYTF | TGTGCCAGCTCACCCCCAGGGGGCCAGAACTATGGCTACACCTTC
13 | - | - | TRBJ1-2 | TRBV27 | CASRSTGRDLYTF | TGTGCCAGCAGGTCGACAGGTCGGGACCTCTACACCTTC
13 | - | - | TRBJ1-1 | TRBV7-3 | CASSLSVNTEAFF | TGTGCCAGCAGCTTGTCAGTGAACACTGAAGCTTTCTTT
14 | - | TRBD2 | TRBJ2-1 | TRBV5-4 | CASSSGGGHNEQFF | TGTGCCAGCAGCTCCGGGGGGGGGCACAATGAGCAGTTCTTC